These T cell receptor beta chains were read from a single sample in a study of metastatic and nonmetastatic thyroid tumors. TCRdb called clones again from the PCR reads with MiXCR. This repertoire shows tens of thousands of clones, roughly 20% found once; its top ten account for 4.4%. Input material: adjacent normal tissue. The source of these receptors is a female donor with papillary thyroid cancer or a benign thyroid nodule (not recorded which). Some clones in this sample may be carry-over from other donors' samples. The CDR3 runs from the conserved cysteine through the conserved F or W. A D gene is named only where the DNA matches it firmly. Not all rows give a size; the values are once, few, many and, for expanded clones, a class.

few,TRBJ1-2,NA,TRBV29-1,TGCAGTGCTTCGCCAGGGGCAACTAACTATGGCTACACCTTC,CSASPGATNYGYTF
many,TRBJ1-5,NA,TRBV28,TGTGCCAGCAGTTTCTCGAACCGAGGCACGGGGCGCGTGAGGCATCAGCCCCAGCATTTT,CASSFSNRGTGRVRHQPQHF
few,TRBJ1-4,NA,TRBV27,TGTGCCAGCAGCCCCTATGGGGGTGAAAAACTGTTTTTT,CASSPYGGEKLFF
few,TRBJ2-1,NA,TRBV6-2/TRBV6-3,TGTGCCACTTCTAGCTTTTCCTACAGAGAGCAGTTCTTC,CATSSFSYREQFF
once,TRBJ1-1,NA,TRBV28,TGCGCCAGCATCCCACCCCGGACCTCAACTGAAGCATTCTTT,CASIPPRTSTEAFF
NA,TRBJ2-7,NA,TRBV6-1,TGTGCCAGCAGTGAATGGGGGGCGCGTCTCGAGCAGTACTTC,CASSEWGARLEQYF
few,TRBJ1-1,NA,TRBV27,TGTGCCAGCAGGAGAACAGAGGGTGAAGCTTTCTTT,CASRRTEGEAFF
NA,TRBJ1-1,NA,TRBV30,TGTGCCTGGGGTGTAGGGACAAAAAATGAAGCTTTCTTT,CAWGVGTKNEAFF
many,TRBJ2-5,NA,TRBV19,TGTGCCAGTAGTTGGGCTCCAGGGGAGACCCAGTACTTC,CASSWAPGETQYF
many,TRBJ2-7,TRBD1,TRBV30,TGTGCCTGGAGCAGGGGGCGCTACGAGCAGTACTTC,CAWSRGRYEQYF
many,TRBJ2-7,NA,TRBV5-6,TGTGCCAGCAGCTCTCCGGGACGGACCTACGAGCAGTACTTC,CASSSPGRTYEQYF
NA,TRBJ1-5,NA,TRBV6-1,TGTGCCAGCAGGAGGGGTGGCAATCAGCCCCAGCATTTT,CASRRGGNQPQHF
many,TRBJ2-7,NA,TRBV11-2,TGTGCCAGCAGCTTAGATTCACTGAGCTCCTACGAGCAGTACTTC,CASSLDSLSSYEQYF
few,TRBJ2-5,NA,TRBV10-3,TGTGCCATCAGTGAGAATCGAGAGACCCAGTACTTC,CAISENRETQYF
many,TRBJ2-2,NA,TRBV11-1,TGTGCCAGCAGCTCTAGGCCTCAGGGGAACACCGGGGAGCTGTTTTTT,CASSSRPQGNTGELFF
NA,TRBJ2-7,NA,TRBV5-1,TGCGCCAGCTGCGGGGCATCCTACGAGCAGTACTTC,CASCGASYEQYF
few,TRBJ2-1,TRBD2,TRBV19,TGTGCCAGTAGTAGCGGGAGGGTGGGTGAGCAGTTCTTC,CASSSGRVGEQFF
many,TRBJ2-3,TRBD1,TRBV7-8,TGTGCCAGCAGCAACAGGGGGCGAGGGACAGATACGCAGTATTTT,CASSNRGRGTDTQYF
few,TRBJ2-7,NA,TRBV7-8,TGTGCCAGCAGCCTCGGGGGAGAAGGCAACGAGCAGTACTTC,CASSLGGEGNEQYF
many,TRBJ2-5,TRBD2,TRBV6-1,TGTGCCAGCAGTAGGACGGGAGGAGGTAGCGGAGAGACCCAGTACTTC,CASSRTGGGSGETQYF
many,TRBJ1-1,NA,TRBV25-1,TGTGCCAGCAGTCAGACGAACACTGAAGCTTTCTTT,CASSQTNTEAFF
many,TRBJ1-1,TRBD1,TRBV27,TGTGCCAGCAGTTTACAGGGGGCGGCTGAAGCTTTCTTT,CASSLQGAAEAFF
NA,TRBJ2-7,NA,TRBV20-1,TGCAGTGCTACAAGAAAGGAGGAGTACGAGCAGTACTTC,CSATRKEEYEQYF
many,TRBJ2-7,TRBD1,TRBV19,TGTGCCAGTAGCTTGACAGGGGGAACCTACGAGCAGTACTTC,CASSLTGGTYEQYF
medium-sized,TRBJ2-7,NA,TRBV20-1,TGCAGTGCTAGAGATTGGCAGGGCAGAGAGCAGTACTTC,CSARDWQGREQYF
few,TRBJ2-5,TRBD1,TRBV6-1,TGTGCCAGCACCCATCCGGTACCAAAGACGACAGGGGTGACCCAGTACTTC,CASTHPVPKTTGVTQYF
many,TRBJ2-5,NA,TRBV20-1,TGCAGTGCTAACCGGCCGTACCAAGAGACCCAGTACTTC,CSANRPYQETQYF
many,TRBJ2-1,NA,TRBV7-7,TGTGCTAGCAGCCCAGAACTAGCTCTTGAGCAGTTCTTC,CASSPELALEQFF
NA,TRBJ2-1,NA,TRBV5-4,TGTGCCCTTCGCGACTCATACAATGAGCAGTTCTTC,CALRDSYNEQFF
many,TRBJ2-3,NA,TRBV27,TGTGCCAGCAGTTGGAGCCCACCGCCAGATACGCAGTATTTT,CASSWSPPPDTQYF